The text below deals with one T cell receptor (beta chain). This sample was included in a study of blood T cell repertoires in COVID-19. Study details: The United States, Italy and Spain supplied acute and convalescent COVID-19 samples. T cells, B-cell-depleted T cells, or PBMCs provided the cDNA or gDNA that served as material.

In the original processing: Counts of nucleated cells, estimated from reference gene primer amplification, were obtained. Repertoires were generated with immunoSEQ multiplex PCR, while TCRdb's copy carries only in-frame clones and drops some. V and J calls and clone size follow that table, whereas D and trimming were derived from the DNA. The top ten hold approximately 15% of the sample, which has about 110,000 clones, roughly 85% seen once. V lost 5 bases to trimming and J lost 4 bases, with 14 bases between them. CDR3 size: 14 residues. CDR1 and CDR2 from the germline V gene are SGHTA and FQGNSA. The J gene is TRBJ1-2, the V gene TRBV7-2, with D possibly being TRBD1 (6 bases). Sequenced: peripheral blood. The clonotype originates from a woman aged 80 or older with acute or convalescent COVID-19. DNA for the CDR3: TGTGCCAGCAGCCGGGAGGGGGGCACCTATGGCTACACCTTC. Residues: CASSREGGTYGYTF.